This T cell receptor beta chain was sequenced in a study of OX40 agonist ivuxolimab in advanced cancers. TCRdb's table, derived via immunoSEQ multiplex PCR, lists solely in-frame clones and lacks some. Of about 50,000 clones in the sample, roughly nine tenths are singletons; the top ten hold more than 0.55%. CDR3 length: 14 residues. The V and J ends lost 5 bases and 6 bases, in that order; junction bases with no gene match: 7. Germline values: CDR1 MGHDK, CDR2 SYGVNS. The J gene is TRBJ1-1, the V gene TRBV25-1; 9 bases are shared with TRBD1. The sample in question was CD4+ or CD8+ T cells sorted from blood, obtained in a trial of the OX40 agonist ivuxolimab. This receptor was taken from an adult with an advanced solid tumor such as melanoma, head and neck, liver or kidney cancer. The CDR3 sequence: CASSSRTGVSEAFF. DNA for the CDR3: TGTGCCAGCAGTAGCCGGACAGGGGTCTCTGAAGCTTTCTTT.